This T cell receptor beta chain was observed in a study of cytomegalovirus exposure and HLA in healthy donors. The CDR3 runs 14 residues. Germline V gives CDR1 MGHDK, CDR2 SYGVNS. Trimming pared 3 bases from V and 0 bases from J, leaving 6 bases between. To note about this clone: Antigen specificity is unknown.

Findings and limits, study-wide: Rarity characterized most TCR sequences, yet some public TCRs appeared in many donors. Fewer N-insertions (relative to the approximately 670-donor mean) were reportedly seen in an Asian-associated ancestry cluster in a later analysis. Exclusion as indistinguishable affected some V segments, including TRBV6-2 and TRBV6-3.

PCR was performed using 60 Vbeta and 13 Jbeta primers. Assay: immunoSEQ multiplex PCR; the TCRdb copy retains only in-frame clones and omits some. Recorded here are 60,000 to 65,000 clones; the top ten clones represent around 3.6%. The donors comprised healthy bone marrow donors. This receptor was obtained from a young woman in good health and CMV-seronegative. Sequenced input: PBMCs. The J gene is TRBJ1-5, the V gene TRBV25-1; D call uncertain. The CDR3 loop reads CASSERDSNQPQHF. The CDR3 coding sequence is TGTGCCAGCAGTGAGAGGGATAGCAATCAGCCCCAGCATTTT.